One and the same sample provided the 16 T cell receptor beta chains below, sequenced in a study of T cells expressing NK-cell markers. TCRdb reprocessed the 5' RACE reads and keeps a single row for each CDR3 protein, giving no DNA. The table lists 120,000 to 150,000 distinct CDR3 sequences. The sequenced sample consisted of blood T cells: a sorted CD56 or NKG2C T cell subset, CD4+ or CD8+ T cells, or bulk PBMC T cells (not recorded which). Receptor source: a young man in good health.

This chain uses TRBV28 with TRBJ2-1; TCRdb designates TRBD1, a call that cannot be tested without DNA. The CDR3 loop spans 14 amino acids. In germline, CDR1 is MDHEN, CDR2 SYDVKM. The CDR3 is CASSQDSLLNEQFF.

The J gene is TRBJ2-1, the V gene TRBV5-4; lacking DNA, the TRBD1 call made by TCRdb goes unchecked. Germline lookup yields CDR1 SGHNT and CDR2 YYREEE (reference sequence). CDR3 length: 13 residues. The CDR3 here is CASSLVGGVEQFF.

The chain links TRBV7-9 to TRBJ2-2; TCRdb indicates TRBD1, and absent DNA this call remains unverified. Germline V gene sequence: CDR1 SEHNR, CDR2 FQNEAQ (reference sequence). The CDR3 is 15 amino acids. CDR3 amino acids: CASSFPGTNTGELFF.

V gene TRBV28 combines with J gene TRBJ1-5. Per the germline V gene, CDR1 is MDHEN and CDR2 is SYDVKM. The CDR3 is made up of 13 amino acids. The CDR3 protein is CASSELSNQPQHF.

The CDR3 protein is CASSRASGTENEQFF. V gene TRBV4-1 combines with J gene TRBJ2-1; lacking DNA, the TRBD2 call made by TCRdb goes unchecked. Looked up from germline, CDR1 is MGHRA and CDR2 is YSYEKL. This CDR3 is built from 15 residues.

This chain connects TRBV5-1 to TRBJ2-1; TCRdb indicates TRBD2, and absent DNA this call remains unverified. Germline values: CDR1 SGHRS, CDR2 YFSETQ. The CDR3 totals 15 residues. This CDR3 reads CASGWTGGPLNEQFF.

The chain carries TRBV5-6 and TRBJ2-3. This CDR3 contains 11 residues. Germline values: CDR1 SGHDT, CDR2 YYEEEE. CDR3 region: CASSLLNTQYF.

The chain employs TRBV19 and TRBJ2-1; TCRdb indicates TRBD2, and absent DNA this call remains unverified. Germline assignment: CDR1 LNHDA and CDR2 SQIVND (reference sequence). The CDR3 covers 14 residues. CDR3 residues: CASSMGLAPNEQFF.

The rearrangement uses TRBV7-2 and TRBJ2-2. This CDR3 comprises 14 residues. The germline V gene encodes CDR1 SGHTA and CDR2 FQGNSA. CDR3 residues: CASSVSGPTGELFF.

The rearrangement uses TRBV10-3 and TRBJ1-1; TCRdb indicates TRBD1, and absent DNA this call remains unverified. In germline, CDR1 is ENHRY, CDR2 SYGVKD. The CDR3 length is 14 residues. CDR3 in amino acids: CAIGDLDGDTEAFF.

CDR3 amino acids: CATSTGIGITDTQYF. The rearrangement links TRBV6-1 to TRBJ2-3; TCRdb's D call, TRBD1, is unchecked because there is no DNA. The CDR3 runs 15 residues. CDR1 and CDR2 (germline): MNHNS, SASEGT.

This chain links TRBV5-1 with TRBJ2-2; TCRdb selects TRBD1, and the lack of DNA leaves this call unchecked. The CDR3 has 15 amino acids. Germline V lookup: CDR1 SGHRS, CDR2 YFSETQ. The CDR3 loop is CASSFGSPGAGELFF. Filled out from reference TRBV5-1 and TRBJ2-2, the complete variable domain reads KAGVTQTPRYLIKTRGQQVTLSCSPISGHRSVSWYQQTPGQGLQFLFEYFSETQRNKGNFPGRFSGRQFSNSRSEMNVSTLELGDSALYLCASSFGSPGAGELFFGEGSRLTVL.

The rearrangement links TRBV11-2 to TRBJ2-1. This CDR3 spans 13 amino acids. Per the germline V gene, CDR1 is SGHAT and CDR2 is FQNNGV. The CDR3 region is CASSLFLGNEQFF.

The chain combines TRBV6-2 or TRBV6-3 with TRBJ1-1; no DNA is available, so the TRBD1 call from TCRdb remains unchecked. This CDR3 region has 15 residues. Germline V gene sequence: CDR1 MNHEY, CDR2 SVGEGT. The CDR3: CASRSPGQGAPGAFF.

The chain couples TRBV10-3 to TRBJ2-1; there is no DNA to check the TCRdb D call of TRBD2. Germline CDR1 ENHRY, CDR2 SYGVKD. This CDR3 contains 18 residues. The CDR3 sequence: CAISESSLSSGRDNEQFF.

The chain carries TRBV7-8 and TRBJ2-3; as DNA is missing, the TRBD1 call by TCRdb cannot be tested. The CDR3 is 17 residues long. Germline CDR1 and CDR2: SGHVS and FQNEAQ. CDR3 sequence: CASSRRTDRAGADTQYF.